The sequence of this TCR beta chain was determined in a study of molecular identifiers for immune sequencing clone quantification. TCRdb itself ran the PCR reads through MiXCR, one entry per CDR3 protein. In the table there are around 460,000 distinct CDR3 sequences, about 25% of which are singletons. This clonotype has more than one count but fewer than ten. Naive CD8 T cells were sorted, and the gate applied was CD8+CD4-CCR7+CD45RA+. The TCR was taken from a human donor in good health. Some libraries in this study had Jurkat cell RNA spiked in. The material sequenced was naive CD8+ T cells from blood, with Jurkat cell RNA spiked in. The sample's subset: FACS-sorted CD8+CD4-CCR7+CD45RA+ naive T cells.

The CDR3 here is CASSYPTSGSETQYF. As DNA, the CDR3 is TGTGCCAGCAGTTACCCTACCAGCGGGAGCGAGACCCAGTACTTC. This chain connects TRBV6-2 or TRBV6-3 to TRBJ2-5; 8 positions match TRBD2. The CDR3 loop spans 15 amino acids. Germline CDR1 is MNHEY and CDR2 is SVGEGT. V dropped 2 bases and J dropped 5; count of bases not matched to a gene: 7.